The 21 T cell receptor beta chains below were found in one sample sequenced in a study of OX40 agonist ivuxolimab in advanced cancers. Data came from immunoSEQ multiplex PCR; TCRdb stores just in-frame clones and leaves some out. The data hold about 69,000 clones, with around 90% observed a single time. The sample consisted of CD4+ or CD8+ T cells sorted from blood, taken in a trial of the OX40 agonist ivuxolimab. The receptors come from an adult with an advanced solid tumor such as melanoma, head and neck, liver or kidney cancer.

This clone was counted a few times. The V gene is TRBV4-3, the J gene TRBJ2-3, with TRBD1 as a possible D gene (5 bases). Germline-derived CDR1 and CDR2 are LGHNA and YSLEER. CDR3 length: 15 residues. Trimming shortened V by 5 bases and J by 2 bases, and 14 bases separated the two germline ends. The DNA of the CDR3 is TGCGCCAGCAGCTCGGTAGGGGTCCTCACAGATACGCAGTATTTT. Residues: CASSSVGVLTDTQYF.

The V gene is TRBV7-8, the J gene TRBJ1-4; possible D gene TRBD1, 6 bases. Germline V gene sequence: CDR1 SGHVS, CDR2 FQNEAQ. Trimming took off 6 bases at V and 3 bases at J, with 14 bases between the two ends. CDR3 length: 15 amino acids. CDR3 sequence (DNA): TGTGCCAGCAGTCTAAGACAGGTTGCTAATGAAAAACTGTTTTTT. This encodes CASSLRQVANEKLFF.

By share, this clone counts as medium-sized. The chain has TRBV7-2 and TRBJ1-6; D unclear. The CDR3 spans 17 residues. V lost 5 bases and J 7 bases, leaving 21 bases between the germline ends. Germline values: CDR1 SGHTA, CDR2 FQGNSA. The CDR3 DNA reads as TGTGCCAGCAGCCTCGATTGGGCGGCAGGAAGGAATTCACCCCTCCACTTT. Translated: CASSLDWAAGRNSPLHF.

The J gene is TRBJ1-6, the V gene TRBV19, with TRBD1 matching over 7 bases. CDR1 is LNHDA and CDR2 is SQIVND in the germline V gene (reference sequence). The V gene end was trimmed by 6 bases and the J gene end by 6 bases; junction bases not matched to a gene: 5. The CDR3 extends over 14 amino acids. The CDR3 sequence: CASRGTAINSPLHF. Written as DNA, the CDR3 is TGTGCCAGTAGAGGGACAGCTATTAATTCACCCCTCCACTTT. Full variable domain (missing parts from reference TRBV19 and TRBJ1-6): DGGITQSPKYLFRKEGQNVTLSCEQNLNHDAMYWYRQDPGQGLRLIYYSQIVNDFQKGDIAEGYSVSREKKESFPLTVTSAQKNPTAFYLCASRGTAINSPLHFGNGTRLTVT.

The chain carries TRBV19 and TRBJ2-1; 10 bases map to TRBD2. The CDR3 is 16 amino acids. V lost 4 bases to trimming and J lost 2 bases; unmatched junction nucleotides: 5. The germline gives CDR1 LNHDA, CDR2 SQIVND (reference sequence). CDR3 amino acids: CASSKYSGGPYNEQFF. CDR3 nucleotides: TGTGCCAGTAGTAAGTATAGCGGGGGGCCCTACAATGAGCAGTTCTTC.

The chain has TRBV9 and TRBJ1-5, with a possible D match to TRBD1 (6 bases). The germline V gene encodes CDR1 SGDLS and CDR2 YYNGEE. V dropped 5 bases and J dropped 4 bases, with 16 bases sitting between them. This CDR3 spans 15 amino acids. CDR3 region: CASRGGRPKNQPQHF. Written as DNA, the CDR3 is TGTGCCAGCAGAGGGGGACGTCCTAAAAATCAGCCCCAGCATTTT.

CDR3 bases: TGTGCCTGGACTTTGGCGGGAGGGACCCAGTACTTC. Its translation is CAWTLAGGTQYF. V gene TRBV30 combines with J gene TRBJ2-5, with 8 nucleotides matching TRBD2. V lost 4 bases and J lost 7; bases outside the gene matches: 5. The CDR3 is 12 residues long. From germline, CDR1 is GTSNPN and CDR2 SVGIG (reference sequence).

This rearrangement joins TRBV15 to TRBJ2-2; 8 nucleotides align to TRBD1. Germline-derived CDR1 and CDR2 are LNHNV and YYDKDF (reference sequence). V lost 3 bases to trimming and J lost 1 base; unmatched junction nucleotides: 4. The CDR3 covers 16 residues. This chain's CDR3 is CATSRTGAVNTGELFF. CDR3 bases: TGTGCCACCAGCAGGACAGGGGCGGTGAACACCGGGGAGCTGTTTTTT.

The chain combines TRBV5-1 with TRBJ2-3; D call uncertain. The V and J ends lost 7 bases and 4 bases respectively, with 7 bases between them. This CDR3 comprises 11 residues. Germline V gene data show CDR1 as SGHRS and CDR2 as YFSETQ. The CDR3 DNA follows: TGCGCCAGCCGATCGGCAGATACGCAGTATTTT. Its translation is CASRSADTQYF.

The chain has TRBV2 and TRBJ1-5; perhaps TRBD1 as D (6 bases). The CDR3 runs 13 residues. Germline loops: CDR1 SNHLY, CDR2 FYNNEI. The V and J ends lost 4 bases and 6 bases respectively, with 10 bases between them. Here the CDR3 reads CASSVEGGQPQHF. The CDR3 coding sequence is TGTGCCAGCAGTGTGGAGGGGGGTCAGCCCCAGCATTTT. The full variable domain, in which reference TRBV2 and TRBJ1-5 provide the parts outside the CDR3, is EPEVTQTPSHQVTQMGQEVILRCVPISNHLYFYWYRQILGQKVEFLVSFYNNEISEKSEIFDDQFSVERPDGSNFTLKIRSTKLEDSAMYFCASSVEGGQPQHFGDGTRLSIL.

The genes are TRBV27 and TRBJ2-2; TRBD2 matches 8 bases. CDR3 length: 16 amino acids. J was trimmed by 0 bases and V by 4 bases; bases with no gene match: 4. CDR1 MNHEY and CDR2 SMNVEV come from the germline V gene (reference sequence). The CDR3 nucleotides are TGTGCCAGCAGTTCTGAGACTAGCGCGAACACCGGGGAGCTGTTTTTT. Residues: CASSSETSANTGELFF.

The J gene is TRBJ1-5, the V gene TRBV2, with D unclear. Germline lookup yields CDR1 SNHLY and CDR2 FYNNEI. Trimming removed 4 bases from V and 0 bases from J, with 7 bases in between. The CDR3 is 14 amino acids. The CDR3 bases are TGTGCCAGCAGTGGGCAGAATAGCAATCAGCCCCAGCATTTT. Translated, it gives CASSGQNSNQPQHF.

The genes are TRBV25-1 and TRBJ2-7; 10 nucleotides match TRBD1. Germline V CDR1 and CDR2: MGHDK, SYGVNS. This CDR3 region has 15 residues. J was trimmed by 5 bases and V by 2 bases; bases with no gene match: 6. CDR3: CASSEPRQGAHEQYF. As DNA, the CDR3 is TGTGCCAGCAGTGAACCCCGACAGGGGGCCCACGAGCAGTACTTC.

The chain carries TRBV30 and TRBJ2-5, with 8 bases lining up with TRBD2. V dropped 8 bases and J dropped 5; count of bases not matched to a gene: 16. In germline, CDR1 is GTSNPN, CDR2 SVGIG (reference sequence). CDR3 length: 15 residues. As DNA, the CDR3 is TGTGCCAATATTCCGGTCGGGGGGGCGCCGGAGACCCAGTACTTC. It specifies CANIPVGGAPETQYF.

The V call is TRBV5-1, the J call TRBJ2-1; 13 positions agree with TRBD2. This CDR3 region has 16 residues. The germline V gene has CDR1 SGHRS and CDR2 YFSETQ. Losses at the gene ends were 0 bases for V and 7 bases for J; bases not matched to a gene: 4. CDR3 sequence (DNA): TGCGCCAGCAGCTTGGGCGGACTAGCGGGAGTAAATGAGCAGTTCTTC. Its protein is CASSLGGLAGVNEQFF.

The J gene is TRBJ1-4, the V gene TRBV5-1; D perhaps matches TRBD1 (5 bases). CDR3 length: 14 residues. Germline loops: CDR1 SGHRS, CDR2 YFSETQ. Trimming took off 1 base at V and 7 bases at J, with 11 bases between the two ends. CDR3 nucleotide sequence: TGCGCCAGCAGCTTGAGAGGGGTGGGTGAAAAACTGTTTTTT. Translation gives CASSLRGVGEKLFF. Filled out from reference TRBV5-1 and TRBJ1-4, the complete variable domain reads KAGVTQTPRYLIKTRGQQVTLSCSPISGHRSVSWYQQTPGQGLQFLFEYFSETQRNKGNFPGRFSGRQFSNSRSEMNVSTLELGDSALYLCASSLRGVGEKLFFGSGTQLSVL.

The chain employs TRBV5-1 and TRBJ2-3; 7 bases are shared with TRBD2. This CDR3 spans 17 amino acids. Germline CDR1 and CDR2: SGHRS and YFSETQ. The ends lost 2 bases at V and 5 bases at J; junction bases unmatched: 14. In nucleotides, the CDR3 is TGCGCCAGCAGCTTCCAGGCTTTGGCGGGAGTGATAGATACGCAGTATTTT. Amino acid sequence: CASSFQALAGVIDTQYF. Complete variable domain (other parts from reference TRBV5-1 and TRBJ2-3): KAGVTQTPRYLIKTRGQQVTLSCSPISGHRSVSWYQQTPGQGLQFLFEYFSETQRNKGNFPGRFSGRQFSNSRSEMNVSTLELGDSALYLCASSFQALAGVIDTQYFGPGTRLTVL.

V gene TRBV2 combines with J gene TRBJ2-1, with 9 bases matching TRBD2. This CDR3 comprises 15 residues. Germline CDR1 SNHLY, CDR2 FYNNEI. V lost 5 bases, J lost 7 bases, and 9 bases stayed unmatched. CDR3 region: CASSTLRGGGNEQFF. The CDR3 DNA reads TGTGCCAGCAGTACTCTGCGGGGGGGCGGGAATGAGCAGTTCTTC. The variable domain in full, with the rest retrieved from reference TRBV2 and TRBJ2-1, is EPEVTQTPSHQVTQMGQEVILRCVPISNHLYFYWYRQILGQKVEFLVSFYNNEISEKSEIFDDQFSVERPDGSNFTLKIRSTKLEDSAMYFCASSTLRGGGNEQFFGPGTRLTVL.

The genes are TRBV7-9 and TRBJ1-2; possible D gene TRBD1, 5 bases. V was shortened by 2 bases and J by 7 bases, with 8 bases between the two germline ends. Germline assignment: CDR1 SEHNR and CDR2 FQNEAQ (reference sequence). This CDR3 is built from 12 residues. CDR3 in DNA: TGTGCCAGCAGCTTATACGGGGGTGGCTACACCTTC. It specifies CASSLYGGGYTF.

The chain joins TRBV2 to TRBJ1-2, with 8 bases lining up with TRBD1. Trimming at V came to 7 bases and at J to 4 bases, leaving 11 bases not matched to a gene. Germline V gives CDR1 SNHLY, CDR2 FYNNEI. This CDR3 region has 15 residues. CDR3 DNA: TGTGCCAGCATTAGGGACAGGACGGAAGGCTATGGCTACACCTTC. Its translation: CASIRDRTEGYGYTF. Full variable domain (remainder filled in from reference TRBV2 and TRBJ1-2): EPEVTQTPSHQVTQMGQEVILRCVPISNHLYFYWYRQILGQKVEFLVSFYNNEISEKSEIFDDQFSVERPDGSNFTLKIRSTKLEDSAMYFCASIRDRTEGYGYTFGSGTRLTVV.

The chain links TRBV2 to TRBJ1-6, with D uncertain. V was trimmed by 6 bases and J by 7 bases, leaving 13 bases between them. This CDR3 region has 14 residues. Looked up from germline, CDR1 is SNHLY and CDR2 is FYNNEI. Here the CDR3 reads CASSNQEGNSPLHF. In nucleotides, the CDR3 is TGTGCCAGCAGCAACCAGGAAGGCAATTCACCCCTCCACTTT.